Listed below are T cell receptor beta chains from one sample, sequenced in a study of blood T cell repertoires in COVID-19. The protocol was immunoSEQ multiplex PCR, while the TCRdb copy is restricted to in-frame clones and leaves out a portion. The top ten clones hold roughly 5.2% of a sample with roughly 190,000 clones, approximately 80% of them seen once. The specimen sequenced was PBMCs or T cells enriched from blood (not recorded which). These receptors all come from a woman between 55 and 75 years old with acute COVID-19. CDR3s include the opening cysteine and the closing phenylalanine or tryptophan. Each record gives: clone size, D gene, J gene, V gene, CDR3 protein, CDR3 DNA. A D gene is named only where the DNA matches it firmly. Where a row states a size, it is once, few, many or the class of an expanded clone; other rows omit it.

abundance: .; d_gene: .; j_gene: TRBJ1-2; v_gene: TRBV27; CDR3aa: CASSLAANYGYTF; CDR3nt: TGTGCCAGCAGTTTGGCAGCTAACTATGGCTACACCTTC
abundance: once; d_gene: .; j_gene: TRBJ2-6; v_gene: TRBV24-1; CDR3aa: CATSEGGSGANVLTF; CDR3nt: TGTGCCACCAGTGAAGGGGGCTCTGGGGCCAACGTCCTGACTTTC
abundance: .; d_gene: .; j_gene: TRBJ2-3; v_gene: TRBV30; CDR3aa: CAWSVQGHTDTQYF; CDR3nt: TGTGCCTGGAGTGTACAGGGACACACAGATACGCAGTATTTT
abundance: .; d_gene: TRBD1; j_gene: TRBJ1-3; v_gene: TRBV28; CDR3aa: CASSPGQGANTIYF; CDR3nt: TGTGCCAGCAGTCCCGGACAGGGGGCGAACACCATATATTTT
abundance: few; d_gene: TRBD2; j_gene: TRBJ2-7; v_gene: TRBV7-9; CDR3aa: CASGSTSGSPYEQYF; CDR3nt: TGTGCCAGCGGATCTACTAGCGGGAGCCCCTACGAGCAGTACTTC
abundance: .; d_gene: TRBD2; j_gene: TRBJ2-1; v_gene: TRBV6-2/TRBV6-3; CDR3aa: CASSYSGTSFVEQFF; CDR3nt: TGTGCCAGCAGTTATTCCGGGACTAGCTTCGTTGAGCAGTTCTTC
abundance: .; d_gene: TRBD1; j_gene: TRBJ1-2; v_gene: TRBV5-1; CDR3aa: CASSRDRDYGYTF; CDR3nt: TGCGCCAGTTCCCGGGACAGGGATTATGGCTACACCTTC
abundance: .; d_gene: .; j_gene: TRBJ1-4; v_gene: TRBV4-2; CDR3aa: CATNRGMTNEKLFF; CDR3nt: TGTGCCACCAATAGAGGGATGACTAATGAAAAACTGTTTTTT
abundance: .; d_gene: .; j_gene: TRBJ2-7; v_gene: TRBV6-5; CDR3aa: CASSRDTTSYEQYF; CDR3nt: TGTGCCAGCAGCCGGGACACCACCTCCTACGAGCAGTACTTC
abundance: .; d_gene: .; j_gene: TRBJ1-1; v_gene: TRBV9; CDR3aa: CASSGGGMNTEAFF; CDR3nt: TGTGCCAGCAGCGGAGGCGGGATGAACACTGAAGCTTTCTTT
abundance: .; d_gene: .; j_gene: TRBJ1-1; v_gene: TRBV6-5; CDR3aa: CASSYRGDGTEAFF; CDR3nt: TGTGCCAGCAGTTATCGGGGGGATGGGACTGAAGCTTTCTTT
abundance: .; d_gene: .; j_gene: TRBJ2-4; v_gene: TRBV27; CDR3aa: CASRGKAKNIQYF; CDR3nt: TGTGCCAGCAGGGGCAAAGCCAAAAACATTCAGTACTTC
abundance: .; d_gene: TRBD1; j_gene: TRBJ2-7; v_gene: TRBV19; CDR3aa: CASSTPTGRHEQYF; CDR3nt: TGTGCCAGTAGTACCCCGACAGGGCGGCACGAGCAGTACTTC
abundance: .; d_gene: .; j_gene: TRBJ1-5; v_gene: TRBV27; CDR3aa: CASSWGPGPQHF; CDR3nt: TGTGCCAGCAGTTGGGGGCCGGGGCCCCAGCATTTT
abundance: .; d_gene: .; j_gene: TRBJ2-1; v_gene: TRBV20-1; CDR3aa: CSASHKGPSNEQFF; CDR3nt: TGCAGTGCTAGTCATAAGGGGCCCTCCAATGAGCAGTTCTTC
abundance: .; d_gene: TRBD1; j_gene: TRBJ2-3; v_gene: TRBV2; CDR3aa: CASGGQSTDTQYF; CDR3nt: TGTGCCAGCGGGGGACAGAGCACAGATACGCAGTATTTT
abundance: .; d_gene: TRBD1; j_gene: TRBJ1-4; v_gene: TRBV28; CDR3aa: CASSSGTGGGLSF; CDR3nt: TGTGCCAGCAGTTCCGGGACAGGGGGCGGGTTATCCTTT
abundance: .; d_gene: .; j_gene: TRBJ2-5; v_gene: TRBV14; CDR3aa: CASSSQGETQYF; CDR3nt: TGTGCCAGCAGCTCTCAGGGAGAGACCCAGTACTTC
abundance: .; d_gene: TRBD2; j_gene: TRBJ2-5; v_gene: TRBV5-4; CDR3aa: CASGGLAGGETQYF; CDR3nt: TGTGCCAGCGGCGGACTAGCGGGAGGAGAGACCCAGTACTTC